The clone carrying this T cell receptor beta chain occurred many times. Its matching antigen is unknown. Of the isolated RNA, all was reverse transcribed, and so the sequenced material was expressed TCRB transcripts. TCRdb's table, derived via immunoSEQ multiplex PCR, lists solely in-frame clones and lacks some. The table has about 340,000 clones, 9.3% seen once; the top ten hold 1%. Donors contributed one heparinised blood draw apiece, averaging approximately 100 mL. CDR1 is LGHNA, CDR2 YSLEER, per germline. The CDR3 is 14 amino acids. V gave up 4 bases and J gave up 7 bases, with 14 bases separating them. The data were obtained in a study of beta chain features in type 1 diabetes. Regarding the study as a whole: In every one of the four CD4+ subsets, TCRB CDR3s were moderately but significantly shorter in Type 1 diabetes patients. Diminished insertions and augmented deletions at VDJ junctions characterized type 1 diabetes patients.

This chain joins TRBV4-3 and TRBJ2-4, with D possibly matching TRBD1 (6 bases). The sequenced sample consisted of central memory CD4+ T cells from blood. The clonotype comes from a man younger than 45 with type 1 diabetes. CDR3 DNA: TGCGCCAGCAGCCTATCACGACAGGAGAACATTCAGTACTTC. Translating gives CASSLSRQENIQYF.